This TCR beta chain was found in a study of human T cells and chemical hapten exposure. General study points: Healthy individuals' immune responses may differ from those of donors, who had alopecia.

TCRdb re-derived calls from the RACE reads in MiXCR, one entry per CDR3 protein. Among over 70,000 distinct CDR3 sequences, roughly 11% were seen once, and the ten largest hold about 1.6%. This clonotype was observed a few times. Antigen specificity is unknown. Trimming left V 6 bases short and J 2 bases short, with 18 bases between. Germline V gene sequence: CDR1 SQVTM, CDR2 ANQGSEA. The CDR3 is 15 amino acids. Time point denoted: patch test 2, 6 weeks after DPC sensitization. The treatment here: therapeutic diphenylcyclopropenone sensitization with weekly scalp DPC. V and J are TRBV29-1 and TRBJ2-3, with D perhaps given as TRBD1 or TRBD2 (5 bases each). This specimen consisted of whole blood, obtained in connection with sensitization to the hapten diphenylcyclopropenone (DPC). The TCR was taken from a man aged 18 to 35 with alopecia areata. Some clones in this sample may be carry-over from other donors' samples. The CDR3 DNA follows: TGCAGCGTCGACACAGTCGGGACGACCACAGATACGCAGTATTTT. Amino acids: CSVDTVGTTTDTQYF.